This entry lists 18 T cell receptor beta chains sequenced from one sample in a study of vaccination effects on CD4 cells after COVID-19. For these TCRs, the target antigens are not known. Viral peptide pools were used in the ViraFEST assay to expand antigen-specific CD4+ T cells, and sequencing came afterward. When about ten days of culture had elapsed, CD4+ T cells were isolated. Either the BNT162b2 or mRNA-1273 vaccine was given to participants in two doses. Here immunoSEQ multiplex PCR was the method, and the copy in TCRdb shows in-frame clones only, minus some. The sample consists of 30,000 to 40,000 clones, roughly 67% of them appearing once. The input for sequencing was CD4+ T cells from PBMCs cultured with SARS-CoV-2 spike peptides, taken after COVID-19 vaccination. Every receptor here comes from a human donor who received a COVID-19 vaccine.

This sequence joins TRBV5-4 and TRBJ2-1, with TRBD2 matching 15 bases. The CDR3 loop spans 18 amino acids. V shed 4 bases and J 12 bases; nucleotides not matched to a gene: 17. The germline V gene encodes CDR1 SGHNT and CDR2 YYREEE (reference sequence). CDR3 coding DNA: TGTGCCAGCAGCCGGGATACCGGGACAGGGACTAGCGGGAGGCCGCAGTTCTTC. This sequence encodes CASSRDTGTGTSGRPQFF.

This rearrangement joins TRBV10-3 to TRBJ2-3; possible D gene TRBD1, 7 bases. There are 16 residues in the CDR3. The V gene lost 4 bases and the J gene lost 2 bases, with 16 bases spanning the gap. Germline V gene data show CDR1 as ENHRY and CDR2 as SYGVKD. The CDR3 loop is CAISGGQGGTTDTQYF. CDR3 DNA: TGTGCCATCAGTGGCGGGCAGGGGGGTACCACAGATACGCAGTATTTT.

The chain employs TRBV10-2 and TRBJ1-1; D not certain. This CDR3 spans 14 amino acids. V lost 4 bases to trimming and J lost 1 base, with 10 bases between them. Looked up from germline, CDR1 is WSHSY and CDR2 is SAAADI. In DNA, the CDR3 is TGCGCCAGCAGTGGGAACGTAGGGAACACTGAAGCTTTCTTT. Its protein product is CASSGNVGNTEAFF.

This rearrangement joins TRBV6-1 to TRBJ2-2; the D is unclear. V shed 2 bases and J shed 0 bases, with 7 bases lying between them. There are 15 residues in the CDR3. The germline CDR1 and CDR2 sequences are MNHNS and SASEGT. The CDR3 here is CASSEWSTNTGELFF. The CDR3 DNA reads TGTGCCAGCAGTGAATGGTCTACGAACACCGGGGAGCTGTTTTTT.

The chain uses TRBV29-1 and TRBJ1-1; no clear D gene. Germline V gene lookup returns CDR1 SQVTM and CDR2 ANQGSEA. The CDR3 contains 15 residues. V was trimmed by 0 bases and J by 4 bases, leaving 15 bases between them. CDR3 in DNA: TGCAGCGTTGAAGATCATGAGGGCCGGGGCACTGAAGCTTTCTTT. Translated, it gives CSVEDHEGRGTEAFF.

The chain carries TRBV6-5 and TRBJ2-1; 9 bases fit TRBD2. V lost 6 bases to trimming and J lost 4 bases; unmatched junction nucleotides: 7. From germline, CDR1 is MNHEY and CDR2 SVGAGI. The CDR3 is 15 residues long. The DNA of the CDR3 is TGTGCCAGCAGAGGGAGCGGGGGGAGGTACAATGAGCAGTTCTTC. Protein sequence: CASRGSGGRYNEQFF.

The chain carries TRBV4-1 and TRBJ2-5; D ambiguous. The V gene's germline CDR1 is MGHRA and CDR2 YSYEKL. The CDR3 totals 14 residues. Trimming removed 1 base from V and 0 bases from J, with 6 bases in between. CDR3 nucleotides: TGCGCCAGCAGCCAAGTATCTAACCAAGAGACCCAGTACTTC. As protein: CASSQVSNQETQYF.

V gene TRBV6-6 combines with J gene TRBJ1-2, with 7 bases aligning to TRBD1. CDR1 MNHNY and CDR2 SVGAGI come from the germline V gene (reference sequence). Trimming cost V 0 bases and J 4 bases; bases outside gene matches: 2. This CDR3 is built from 14 residues. The CDR3 loop is CASSYSSGGYGYTF. The CDR3 nucleotides read TGTGCCAGCAGTTACTCCTCAGGGGGCTATGGCTACACCTTC.

This clone was recorded a few times. The V and J genes are TRBV6-1 and TRBJ2-3; TRBD2 matches at 8 bases. The V gene's germline CDR1 is MNHNS and CDR2 SASEGT. CDR3 length: 16 residues. Losses at the gene ends were 3 bases for V and 6 bases for J; bases not matched to a gene: 11. The CDR3: CASSERRSGSPDTQYF. The CDR3 nucleotides read TGTGCCAGCAGTGAGCGTCGCAGCGGGAGTCCGGATACGCAGTATTTT.

This clone is termed medium-sized. The rearrangement uses TRBV25-1 and TRBJ1-3; a weak D match, TRBD1 (6 bases). The germline V gene has CDR1 MGHDK and CDR2 SYGVNS. The CDR3 runs to 17 residues. V was cut by 1 base and J by 0 bases, with 13 bases left in between. In nucleotides, the CDR3 is TGTGCCAGCAGTGAATTGGCAGGGGCCAACTCTGGAAACACCATATATTTT. Encoded protein: CASSELAGANSGNTIYF. Using reference TRBV25-1 and TRBJ1-3 for the parts outside the CDR3, the full variable domain is EADIYQTPRYLVIGTGKKITLECSQTMGHDKMYWYQQDPGMELHLIHYSYGVNSTEKGDLSSESTVSRIRTEHFPLTLESARPSHTSQYLCASSELAGANSGNTIYFGEGSWLTVV.

This clone was counted a few times. The chain joins TRBV6-5 to TRBJ2-3, with 12 nucleotides matching TRBD2. CDR1 MNHEY and CDR2 SVGAGI come from the germline V gene. The CDR3 runs 15 residues. The junction had 2 bases not matched to a gene; V was cut back by 5 bases and J by 2 bases. The DNA of the CDR3 is TGTGCCAGCAGTAGACTAGCGGGAGTCACAGATACGCAGTATTTT. This gives the protein CASSRLAGVTDTQYF.

In this sample, this clone turned up once. The CDR3 reads CASGKLSGGAGEQYF. The DNA for the CDR3 is TGTGCCAGTGGGAAGTTATCGGGGGGGGCCGGGGAGCAGTACTTC. This chain joins TRBV13 and TRBJ2-7, with TRBD2 matching over 8 bases. J gave up 7 bases and V 9 bases, and 17 bases lay outside the gene matches. The germline CDR1 and CDR2 sequences are PRHDT and FYEKMQ (reference sequence). This CDR3 comprises 15 residues.

The chain has TRBV18 and TRBJ1-1, with 9 bases lining up with TRBD1. This CDR3 spans 15 amino acids. Germline CDR1 is KGHSH and CDR2 is LQKENI. V lost 2 bases to trimming and J lost 5 bases; unmatched junction nucleotides: 6. CDR3 in amino acids: CASSPRTGEGTEAFF. CDR3 bases: TGTGCCAGCTCACCAAGGACAGGGGAGGGAACTGAAGCTTTCTTT.

This sequence joins TRBV5-4 and TRBJ2-7; no firm D call. V gave up 1 base and J gave up 2 bases, with 7 bases separating them. CDR1 is SGHNT and CDR2 is YYREEE in the germline V gene (reference sequence). The CDR3 loop spans 13 amino acids. CDR3 sequence: CASSLPNPYEQYF. The CDR3 DNA follows: TGTGCCAGCAGCTTGCCAAACCCCTACGAGCAGTACTTC.

The V gene is TRBV2, the J gene TRBJ2-2; 8 bases align to TRBD1. Germline loops: CDR1 SNHLY, CDR2 FYNNEI. V trimming: 4 bases; J trimming: 1 base; junction bases outside the gene matches: 2. The CDR3 spans 15 residues. This CDR3 is CASSVGQGNTGELFF. The CDR3 DNA reads TGTGCCAGCAGTGTTGGACAGGGGAACACCGGGGAGCTGTTTTTT. Drawing the rest from reference TRBV2 and TRBJ2-2, the complete variable domain is EPEVTQTPSHQVTQMGQEVILRCVPISNHLYFYWYRQILGQKVEFLVSFYNNEISEKSEIFDDQFSVERPDGSNFTLKIRSTKLEDSAMYFCASSVGQGNTGELFFGEGSRLTVL.

The rearrangement joins TRBV19 to TRBJ1-3; TRBD1 matches at 7 bases. The CDR3 spans 14 residues. Trimming took 9 bases from V and 0 from J; bases not matched to a gene: 5. Germline CDR1 is LNHDA and CDR2 is SQIVND (reference sequence). The CDR3 sequence is CASQTGSSGNTIYF. CDR3 nucleotides: TGTGCCAGCCAGACAGGGTCCTCTGGAAACACCATATATTTT.

This chain uses TRBV9 with TRBJ2-6; D unresolved. This CDR3 contains 15 residues. V was cut by 2 bases and J by 0 bases, with 6 bases left in between. CDR1 is SGDLS and CDR2 is YYNGEE in the germline V gene. The CDR3 region is CASSVGLSGANVLTF. CDR3 bases: TGTGCCAGCAGCGTTGGGCTCTCTGGGGCCAACGTCCTGACTTTC.

This sequence joins TRBV18 and TRBJ1-4; no firm D call. Looked up from germline, CDR1 is KGHSH and CDR2 is LQKENI. CDR3 length: 14 amino acids. Trimming cost V 3 bases and J 8 bases, with 13 bases left between them. DNA of the CDR3: TGTGCCAGCTCACCCGCGCATACAGACGAAAAACTGTTTTTT. This sequence encodes CASSPAHTDEKLFF.